The rows below give T cell receptor beta chains drawn from one sample of a study of cytomegalovirus exposure and HLA in healthy donors. TCRdb keeps only in-frame clones here, not all; method: immunoSEQ multiplex PCR. The profile covers about 220,000 clones, with less than 85% appearing a single time and over 0.55% taken by the ten largest. Material for sequencing was PBMCs. These receptors all stem from a man younger than 35 in good health and CMV-seronegative. The CDR3 runs from the conserved cysteine through the conserved F or W. A D gene is named only where the DNA matches it firmly. Expanded clones are given a class, and other clones once, few, many or no size at all.

abundance: .; v_gene: TRBV6-4; d_gene: .; j_gene: TRBJ2-1; CDR3nt: TGTGCCAGCAGTCGGACTCACAGCTCCTACAATGAGCAGTTCTTC; CDR3aa: CASSRTHSSYNEQFF
abundance: .; v_gene: TRBV2; d_gene: TRBD2; j_gene: TRBJ2-1; CDR3nt: TGTGCCAGCAGTGGGAGATGGTCGACTAGCGGGAGCAATGAGCAGTTCTTC; CDR3aa: CASSGRWSTSGSNEQFF
abundance: .; v_gene: TRBV2; d_gene: TRBD2; j_gene: TRBJ2-1; CDR3nt: TGTGCCAGCAGTGGGGACTACCAGGTCAATGAGCAGTTCTTC; CDR3aa: CASSGDYQVNEQFF
abundance: .; v_gene: TRBV15; d_gene: TRBD1; j_gene: TRBJ1-3; CDR3nt: TGTGCCGCCCAAATTGACAGGGACCCTGGAAACACCATATATTTT; CDR3aa: CAAQIDRDPGNTIYF
abundance: .; v_gene: TRBV28; d_gene: .; j_gene: TRBJ1-1; CDR3nt: TGTGCCAGCAGTTTATCAGGGAGGGGTGAAGCTTTCTTT; CDR3aa: CASSLSGRGEAFF
abundance: .; v_gene: TRBV27; d_gene: .; j_gene: TRBJ1-1; CDR3nt: TGTGCCAGCAGGGGGACACAGAACACTGAAGCTTTCTTT; CDR3aa: CASRGTQNTEAFF
abundance: .; v_gene: TRBV5-1; d_gene: .; j_gene: TRBJ2-7; CDR3nt: TGCGCCAGCAAGTCGGGTAATGGTTTGGACGAGCAGTACTTC; CDR3aa: CASKSGNGLDEQYF
abundance: .; v_gene: TRBV28; d_gene: TRBD2; j_gene: TRBJ2-4; CDR3nt: TGTGCCAGCAGTTTACCCGGGACTAGCGGGAGAAGGATTCAGTACTTC; CDR3aa: CASSLPGTSGRRIQYF
abundance: .; v_gene: TRBV10-3; d_gene: TRBD1; j_gene: TRBJ2-7; CDR3nt: TGTGCCATCAGGAGGGGACAGAGCTCCTACGAGCAGTACTTC; CDR3aa: CAIRRGQSSYEQYF
abundance: .; v_gene: TRBV7-8; d_gene: TRBD1; j_gene: TRBJ2-7; CDR3nt: TGTGCCAGCAGCATAGGACAGGCGGCCTACGAGCAGTACTTC; CDR3aa: CASSIGQAAYEQYF
abundance: .; v_gene: TRBV9; d_gene: TRBD2; j_gene: TRBJ2-1; CDR3nt: TGTGCCAGCAGCGTTACTAGCGACTCCTACAATGAGCAGTTCTTC; CDR3aa: CASSVTSDSYNEQFF
abundance: .; v_gene: TRBV7-9; d_gene: TRBD1; j_gene: TRBJ1-4; CDR3nt: TGTTCCAGCAGCCCCGGACAGGGGGCTGGAGCAACTAATGAAAAACTGTTTTTT; CDR3aa: CSSSPGQGAGATNEKLFF
abundance: few; v_gene: TRBV28; d_gene: .; j_gene: TRBJ2-4; CDR3nt: TGTGCCAGCAGGAATACGATGAGGGAAAACATTCAGTACTTC; CDR3aa: CASRNTMRENIQYF
abundance: .; v_gene: TRBV5-4; d_gene: TRBD2; j_gene: TRBJ2-1; CDR3nt: TGTGCCAGCAGCAATCCGGGACTAGCGGGTTCCCTCGCCGCCAATGAGCAGTTCTTC; CDR3aa: CASSNPGLAGSLAANEQFF
abundance: .; v_gene: TRBV6-5; d_gene: TRBD1; j_gene: TRBJ1-5; CDR3nt: TGTGCCAGCAGTTTCAAAACAGGGGGCAAGCCCCAGCATTTT; CDR3aa: CASSFKTGGKPQHF
abundance: .; v_gene: TRBV28; d_gene: .; j_gene: TRBJ2-1; CDR3nt: TGTGCCAGCAGTTTAAGGGGGGGGAGGGCCTACAATGAGCAGTTCTTC; CDR3aa: CASSLRGGRAYNEQFF
abundance: few; v_gene: TRBV6-5; d_gene: TRBD1; j_gene: TRBJ1-2; CDR3nt: TGTGCCAGCAGGTGGACAGGAGCGCATTATGGCTACACCTTC; CDR3aa: CASRWTGAHYGYTF
abundance: .; v_gene: TRBV7-9; d_gene: .; j_gene: TRBJ2-1; CDR3nt: TGTGCCAGCAGCGGCGGAGGGAAGGGGAACTACAATGAGCAGTTCTTC; CDR3aa: CASSGGGKGNYNEQFF
abundance: .; v_gene: TRBV19; d_gene: TRBD2; j_gene: TRBJ2-7; CDR3nt: TGTGCCAGCGGACTAGCGGGAGTTCCCTACGAGCAGTACTTC; CDR3aa: CASGLAGVPYEQYF
abundance: .; v_gene: TRBV27; d_gene: TRBD2; j_gene: TRBJ2-2; CDR3nt: TGTGCCAGCACCCAGACTAGCGTAGCCACCGGGGAGCTGTTTTTT; CDR3aa: CASTQTSVATGELFF
abundance: .; v_gene: TRBV6-6; d_gene: TRBD2; j_gene: TRBJ2-7; CDR3nt: TGTGCCAGCAGCCAAGGACTAGCGGGATCCTACGAGCAGTACTTC; CDR3aa: CASSQGLAGSYEQYF
abundance: .; v_gene: TRBV28; d_gene: .; j_gene: TRBJ1-2; CDR3nt: TGTGCCAGCAGTCGAGGCCTTGGCTACACCTTC; CDR3aa: CASSRGLGYTF
abundance: .; v_gene: TRBV5-1; d_gene: TRBD2; j_gene: TRBJ2-5; CDR3nt: TGCGCCAGCAGCTTGAGCTTTCGGCTAGCGGGAGATAGTTTGGAGACCCAGTACTTC; CDR3aa: CASSLSFRLAGDSLETQYF
abundance: .; v_gene: TRBV19; d_gene: .; j_gene: TRBJ2-7; CDR3nt: TGTGCCAGATCCGAACCCCCAGGGCAAGTAACCCACGAGCAGTACTTC; CDR3aa: CARSEPPGQVTHEQYF
abundance: .; v_gene: TRBV2; d_gene: .; j_gene: TRBJ2-1; CDR3nt: TGTGCCAGCCACAGGCCTGGCTACAATGAGCAGTTCTTC; CDR3aa: CASHRPGYNEQFF
abundance: once; v_gene: TRBV4-1; d_gene: .; j_gene: TRBJ1-3; CDR3nt: TGCGCCAGCAGCCAAGAGGCTGGCCGCTTCTCTGGAAACACCATATATTTT; CDR3aa: CASSQEAGRFSGNTIYF
abundance: .; v_gene: TRBV30; d_gene: .; j_gene: TRBJ1-1; CDR3nt: TGTGCCTGGAGTGTATGGGATCGGGGCACTGAAGCTTTCTTT; CDR3aa: CAWSVWDRGTEAFF
abundance: few; v_gene: TRBV19; d_gene: TRBD2; j_gene: TRBJ2-7; CDR3nt: TGTGCCAGTAGTCCCCCCCCAGCGGGAGTCTACGAGCAGTACTTC; CDR3aa: CASSPPPAGVYEQYF
abundance: few; v_gene: TRBV6-1; d_gene: .; j_gene: TRBJ1-2; CDR3nt: TGTGCCAGCAGTTGGGGGGATGGCTACACCTTC; CDR3aa: CASSWGDGYTF
abundance: .; v_gene: TRBV13; d_gene: .; j_gene: TRBJ2-5; CDR3nt: TGTGCCAGCAGCCCCCGGGGAGGGGGAGCGGGCGAGACCCAGTACTTC; CDR3aa: CASSPRGGGAGETQYF
abundance: .; v_gene: TRBV7-9; d_gene: .; j_gene: TRBJ2-7; CDR3nt: TGTGCCAGCAGCCCGGCGGGTGGAGGGGAGCAGTACTTC; CDR3aa: CASSPAGGGEQYF
abundance: .; v_gene: TRBV7-8; d_gene: TRBD2; j_gene: TRBJ2-2; CDR3nt: TGTGCCAGCAGCCCCGGGACTAGCGGGAGTTTGACCGGGGAGCTGTTTTTT; CDR3aa: CASSPGTSGSLTGELFF
abundance: .; v_gene: TRBV5-4; d_gene: .; j_gene: TRBJ1-1; CDR3nt: TGTGCCAGCAGCTTGGGCGTGCTTGGAGAGGCTTTCTTT; CDR3aa: CASSLGVLGEAFF
abundance: few; v_gene: TRBV11-2; d_gene: TRBD2; j_gene: TRBJ2-1; CDR3nt: TGTGCCAGCAGATTATTAGCGGGAGGGATCTACAATGAGCAGTTCTTC; CDR3aa: CASRLLAGGIYNEQFF
abundance: .; v_gene: TRBV19; d_gene: TRBD2; j_gene: TRBJ2-7; CDR3nt: TGTGCCAGTAGTATTTCTAGCGGGACTTACGAGCAGTACTTC; CDR3aa: CASSISSGTYEQYF
abundance: once; v_gene: TRBV2; d_gene: .; j_gene: TRBJ1-1; CDR3nt: TGTGCCGGAAACAGAAGAACCACTGAAGCTTTCTTT; CDR3aa: CAGNRRTTEAFF
abundance: .; v_gene: TRBV28; d_gene: TRBD2; j_gene: TRBJ2-7; CDR3nt: TGTGCCAGCAGGCCCTTAGCGGGAGGGCCAAGGTACGAGCAGTACTTC; CDR3aa: CASRPLAGGPRYEQYF
abundance: .; v_gene: TRBV18; d_gene: .; j_gene: TRBJ2-3; CDR3nt: TGTGCCAGCTCACCCTCTCTCGGAGAGGGCACAGATACGCAGTATTTT; CDR3aa: CASSPSLGEGTDTQYF
abundance: .; v_gene: TRBV18; d_gene: .; j_gene: TRBJ1-5; CDR3nt: TGTGCCAGCTCGTACAGTAATCAGCCCCAGCATTTT; CDR3aa: CASSYSNQPQHF
abundance: .; v_gene: TRBV27; d_gene: TRBD2; j_gene: TRBJ2-5; CDR3nt: TGTGCCGGTAGACTAGCGGTCTTTCAAGAGACCCAGTACTTC; CDR3aa: CAGRLAVFQETQYF
abundance: .; v_gene: TRBV5-4; d_gene: .; j_gene: TRBJ1-2; CDR3nt: TGTGCCAGCAGCTTGGCGGGGGAGAATGGCTACACCTTC; CDR3aa: CASSLAGENGYTF
abundance: .; v_gene: TRBV7-9; d_gene: TRBD2; j_gene: TRBJ2-2; CDR3nt: TGTGCCAGCAGCCGACTAGCTACGAACACCGGGGAGCTGTTTTTT; CDR3aa: CASSRLATNTGELFF
abundance: .; v_gene: TRBV9; d_gene: .; j_gene: TRBJ2-1; CDR3nt: TGTGCCAGCCAGCCTTCGGGGGGCGAGCAGTTCTTC; CDR3aa: CASQPSGGEQFF
abundance: .; v_gene: TRBV13; d_gene: TRBD2; j_gene: TRBJ2-1; CDR3nt: TGTGCCTGGGGAGGGGCCTACAATGAGCAGTTCTTC; CDR3aa: CAWGGAYNEQFF
abundance: .; v_gene: TRBV28; d_gene: TRBD1; j_gene: TRBJ2-7; CDR3nt: TGTGCCAGCAGTATCTCCGGGACAGGCTACGAGCAGTACTTC; CDR3aa: CASSISGTGYEQYF
abundance: .; v_gene: TRBV28; d_gene: TRBD1; j_gene: TRBJ1-2; CDR3nt: TGTGCCAGCAGTTTATGGGACAGGGGGAATGGCTACACCTTC; CDR3aa: CASSLWDRGNGYTF
abundance: .; v_gene: TRBV10-1; d_gene: TRBD1; j_gene: TRBJ2-2; CDR3nt: TGCGCCAGCCAGACGGGGGACAGGGTCACCGGGGAGCTGTTTTTT; CDR3aa: CASQTGDRVTGELFF